The 13 T cell receptor beta chains below come from one sample, sequenced in a study of cytomegalovirus exposure and HLA in healthy donors. Both 60 Vbeta primers and 13 Jbeta primers went into the PCR. TCRdb's copy holds only in-frame clones and misses some; the assay was immunoSEQ multiplex PCR. The sample has under 150,000 clones, 65% to 90% seen once. Input material: PBMCs. All receptors come from a girl aged 2-10 years in good health and CMV-seronegative.

J is TRBJ2-5 and V is TRBV28, with 7 bases aligning to TRBD1. Germline CDR1 is MDHEN and CDR2 is SYDVKM. The CDR3 is 16 amino acids. Unmatched junction bases numbered 8, after V lost 1 base and J lost 3 bases. The CDR3 coding sequence is TGTGCCAGCAGTTTATTAGCAGGGGGATTGGAAGAGACCCAGTACTTC. Translating it yields CASSLLAGGLEETQYF.

The CDR3 nucleotides are TGCAGCGTTGGGGGACAGGGGGGCGAGCAGTACTTC. Translating gives CSVGGQGGEQYF. The chain uses TRBV29-1 and TRBJ2-7, with 11 bases matching TRBD1. There are 12 residues in the CDR3. The V gene end was trimmed by 4 bases and the J gene end by 6 bases; junction bases not matched to a gene: 2. The germline CDR1 and CDR2 sequences are SQVTM and ANQGSEA.

The rearrangement links TRBV6-1 to TRBJ1-1, with no clear D. V was clipped by 3 bases and J by 0 bases, with 8 bases between them. The CDR3 runs 14 residues. Per germline, CDR1 MNHNS and CDR2 SASEGT. The CDR3 bases are TGTGCCAGCAGTGAGACCCGGGTGAACACTGAAGCTTTCTTT. This codes for CASSETRVNTEAFF.

This clone has just a few counts. The rearrangement uses TRBV2 and TRBJ2-7; 7 nucleotides line up with TRBD1. Germline assignment: CDR1 SNHLY and CDR2 FYNNEI. The CDR3 is made up of 14 amino acids. Trimming cost V 5 bases and J 0 bases; bases outside gene matches: 4. The CDR3 spells CASSSTGNSYEQYF. The DNA of the CDR3 is TGTGCCAGCAGTTCGACAGGGAACTCCTACGAGCAGTACTTC.

The chain has TRBV5-1 and TRBJ2-5; possible D gene TRBD2, 7 bases. CDR1 is SGHRS, CDR2 YFSETQ, per germline. The V gene lost 1 base and the J gene lost 2 bases, with 27 bases spanning the gap. The CDR3 contains 20 residues. The CDR3 region has the DNA TGCGCCAGCAGCTTGAGGGGGGGCGAGGCGAGTAGTGTGGGGCAAGAGACCCAGTACTTC. It specifies CASSLRGGEASSVGQETQYF.

The rearrangement uses TRBV7-2 and TRBJ1-2, with TRBD1 matching 10 bases. V shed 4 bases and J 4 bases; nucleotides not matched to a gene: 6. CDR3 length: 15 residues. Germline V gene data show CDR1 as SGHTA and CDR2 as FQGNSA. The CDR3 loop is CASSWRTGGRYGYTF. In nucleotides, the CDR3 is TGTGCCAGCAGCTGGAGGACAGGGGGACGCTATGGCTACACCTTC.

The rearrangement links TRBV5-1 to TRBJ1-1, with unresolved D. Deletions cut 3 bases from V and 2 bases from J, with 11 bases between. The CDR3 is made up of 14 amino acids. Looked up from germline, CDR1 is SGHRS and CDR2 is YFSETQ. The CDR3 protein is CASSSFDKNTEAFF. CDR3 DNA sequence: TGCGCCAGCAGCTCTTTTGACAAAAACACTGAAGCTTTCTTT.

CDR3 amino acids: CASSGRGLAGGLLYNEQFF. DNA for the CDR3: TGTGCCAGCAGCGGCCGGGGACTAGCGGGGGGTTTGCTGTACAATGAGCAGTTCTTC. This chain connects TRBV9 to TRBJ2-1; 15 bases match TRBD2. This CDR3 is 19 amino acids long. CDR1 is SGDLS, CDR2 YYNGEE, per germline. J gave up 4 bases and V 3 bases, and 11 bases lay outside the gene matches.

The rearrangement uses TRBV5-1 and TRBJ2-1; 8 bases fit TRBD2. This CDR3 comprises 17 residues. CDR1 is SGHRS and CDR2 is YFSETQ in the germline V gene. V trimming: 0 bases; J trimming: 0 bases; junction bases outside the gene matches: 5. The CDR3 loop reads CASSLALAGSSYNEQFF. CDR3 in DNA: TGCGCCAGCAGCTTGGCTCTAGCGGGCAGCTCCTACAATGAGCAGTTCTTC. Full variable domain (remainder filled in from reference TRBV5-1 and TRBJ2-1): KAGVTQTPRYLIKTRGQQVTLSCSPISGHRSVSWYQQTPGQGLQFLFEYFSETQRNKGNFPGRFSGRQFSNSRSEMNVSTLELGDSALYLCASSLALAGSSYNEQFFGPGTRLTVL.

This sequence joins TRBV7-8 and TRBJ2-7; tentatively, D is TRBD1 (6 bases). The CDR3 has 15 amino acids. Germline CDR1 SGHVS, CDR2 FQNEAQ. Trimming removed 4 bases from V and 2 bases from J, with 15 bases in between. In nucleotides, the CDR3 is TGTGCCAGCAGCTCCAGATGGACAGAGGCCTACGAGCAGTACTTC. It translates to CASSSRWTEAYEQYF.

This clone was seen a few times. The chain couples TRBV25-1 to TRBJ2-3; 7 bases fit TRBD1. The CDR3 totals 18 residues. The germline V gene has CDR1 MGHDK and CDR2 SYGVNS. J was trimmed by 0 bases and V by 4 bases; bases with no gene match: 13. DNA for the CDR3: TGTGCCAGCAGTGTTACAGTTGGGACAGCGATCAGCACAGATACGCAGTATTTT. Protein product: CASSVTVGTAISTDTQYF.

The chain employs TRBV27 and TRBJ1-2, with D unclear. Trimming took 3 bases from V and 4 from J, leaving 9 bases between them. CDR1 and CDR2 from the germline V gene are MNHEY and SMNVEV (reference sequence). CDR3 size: 13 residues. CDR3 protein: CASSFGGFYGYTF. CDR3 in DNA: TGTGCCAGCAGTTTTGGAGGCTTCTATGGCTACACCTTC.

The gene calls are TRBV2 and TRBJ1-1; 7 bases are shared with TRBD1. The CDR3 covers 11 residues. Germline V gene data show CDR1 as SNHLY and CDR2 as FYNNEI. After removal of 6 bases from V and 10 bases from J, the junction contained 5 bases not matched to a gene. The CDR3 reads CASSNRGIAFF. CDR3 nucleotides: TGTGCCAGCAGCAACAGGGGTATAGCTTTCTTT.